This record covers a single TCR beta chain. Its antigen remains unknown. Researchers ran the PCR with 60 Vbeta and 13 Jbeta primers. Using immunoSEQ multiplex PCR, the repertoire was profiled, and TCRdb retains in-frame clones only, with some absent. The sample has 140,000 or so clones, roughly 85% seen once. The sample originates from a study of cytomegalovirus exposure and HLA in healthy donors. Study outcomes and limitations: For TCR beta chains, V- and J-gene trimming was later linked to a missense DCLRE1C variant. A previous analysis found most TCR beta V segments productive roughly 87% or roughly 30% of the time.

This CDR3 is built from 15 residues. CDR1 is SNHLY and CDR2 is FYNNEI in the germline V gene. Sequencing was carried out using PBMCs. The clonotype was recovered from a woman under 40 in good health and CMV-seronegative. The chain has TRBV2 and TRBJ2-5; 8 bases are shared with TRBD2. The DNA matches TRBJ2-7 better at its end, which makes the J call doubtful. The DNA of the CDR3 is TGTGCCAGCAGTAACCCGGGGGGGCGCTCCTACGAGCAGTACTTC. It is translated as CASSNPGGRSYEQYF.